This T cell receptor beta chain was obtained from a study of radiotherapy plus CTLA-4 blockade in lung cancer. General study results and limits: Alongside interferon-beta, early blood T cell clone dynamics were reportedly the best predictor of response. TCR clones originating in tumors grew in number in blood after radiotherapy plus ipilimumab.

About this clone: No antigen is known for it.

CTLA-4 blockade using ipilimumab, together with focal radiation, was received by patients with chemo-refractory metastatic non-small-cell lung cancer. Measured with immunoSEQ multiplex PCR; TCRdb has only the in-frame clones, and not every one. The data contain under 45,000 clones, approximately 79% of them seen just once; the ten biggest clones take up around a quarter. The CDR3 runs to 16 residues. V lost 7 bases and J lost 4; bases outside the gene matches: 11. Looked up from germline, CDR1 is SNHLY and CDR2 is FYNNEI. The specimen comprised peripheral blood, sampled from a patient treated with radiotherapy plus ipilimumab. The clonotype comes from a human donor with non-small cell lung cancer that progressed on radiotherapy plus ipilimumab. The rearrangement joins TRBV2 to TRBJ2-2; the match to TRBD2 covers 8 bases. The CDR3 protein is CASILRRGDPTGELFF. The CDR3 bases are TGTGCCAGCATTCTCCGGCGGGGGGACCCCACCGGGGAGCTGTTTTTT.